The 13 T cell receptor beta chains reported below all come from one sample, sequenced in a study of blood T cell repertoires in COVID-19. The protocol was immunoSEQ multiplex PCR, while the TCRdb copy is restricted to in-frame clones and leaves out a portion. The sample consists of 120,000 or so clones, 78% of them appearing once. Sequencing was carried out using peripheral blood. Receptor source: a man aged 65 to 79 with acute or convalescent COVID-19.

V usage is TRBV15 and J usage is TRBJ1-5; D is unresolved. CDR3 length: 13 amino acids. The germline V and J ends were trimmed by 5 bases and 1 base, with 6 bases remaining between them. The germline V gene has CDR1 LNHNV and CDR2 YYDKDF (reference sequence). For the CDR3, the DNA is TGTGCCACCAGCGCGGGGAGCAATCAGCCCCAGCATTTT. Encoded protein: CATSAGSNQPQHF.

The genes are TRBV24-1 and TRBJ1-1; the D gene is possibly TRBD1 (6 bases). CDR1 and CDR2 from the germline V gene are KGHDR and SFDVKD. The V end lost 9 bases, the J end lost 0 bases, and 19 bases lay between the germline ends. The CDR3 sequence is 16 residues long. The CDR3 DNA follows: TGTGCCACCCCAAGAAAGGGTGGACAGCTGAACACTGAAGCTTTCTTT. Its protein is CATPRKGGQLNTEAFF.

This chain connects TRBV21-1 to TRBJ2-1; no check of the table's D call, TRBD2, against the DNA was made. TRBV21-1 is described as a pseudogene. The CDR3 has 12 amino acids. The CDR3 protein is CASSNPRHEQFF. The CDR3 bases are TGTGCCAGCAGCAACCCGAGGCATGAGCAGTTCTTC.

Points on this clone: This sample also contains other DNA sequences that code for the same CDR3. The V and J genes are TRBV5-1 and TRBJ2-5; 7 bases agree with TRBD1. CDR3 size: 15 residues. The germline V gene has CDR1 SGHRS and CDR2 YFSETQ. J gave up 2 bases and V 0 bases, and 4 bases lay outside the gene matches. CDR3 loop: CASSLAGTDQETQYF. The CDR3 nucleotides are TGCGCCAGCAGCTTGGCCGGGACAGATCAAGAGACCCAGTACTTC.

This clone was observed a few times. J is TRBJ1-2 and V is TRBV4-3; D gene ambiguous. Looked up from germline, CDR1 is LGHNA and CDR2 is YSLEER. The CDR3 loop spans 13 amino acids. The V end lost 0 bases, the J end lost 8 bases, and 10 bases lay between the germline ends. Here the CDR3 reads CASSQEALEGYTF. In nucleotides, the CDR3 is TGCGCCAGCAGCCAAGAAGCCCTTGAGGGCTACACCTTC.

This chain uses TRBV30 with TRBJ1-2; D perhaps matches TRBD1 (5 bases). CDR1 is GTSNPN and CDR2 is SVGIG in the germline V gene (reference sequence). This CDR3 has 11 residues. V was clipped by 4 bases and J by 6 bases, with 9 bases between them. CDR3 sequence reads: CAWTGFHGYTF. The CDR3 coding sequence is TGTGCCTGGACAGGGTTCCATGGCTACACCTTC.

The chain uses TRBV10-3 and TRBJ2-2, with TRBD1 matching over 9 bases. V shed 4 bases, J shed 0 bases, and the junction held 3 bases outside the gene matches. Germline V lookup: CDR1 ENHRY, CDR2 SYGVKD. The CDR3 spans 16 residues. Written as DNA, the CDR3 is TGTGCCATCAGTGCCGGGACAGGGTCGAACACCGGGGAGCTGTTTTTT. The encoded protein is CAISAGTGSNTGELFF.

This clone was seen only once. V is TRBV11-1 and J is TRBJ1-4; 7 bases are a match to TRBD1. The CDR3 spans 16 residues. In germline, CDR1 is SGHAT, CDR2 FQDESV (reference sequence). With V trimmed by 5 bases and J by 8 bases, 14 bases remained unmatched. CDR3 coding DNA: TGTGCCAGCAGCGAACAAGGACAGGCCCGGGGGGAAAAACTGTTTTTT. Translating gives CASSEQGQARGEKLFF.

J is TRBJ2-1 and V is TRBV6-1; 9 nucleotides agree with TRBD2. CDR3 length: 17 amino acids. V lost 4 bases to trimming and J lost 5 bases; unmatched junction nucleotides: 12. Germline V gene data show CDR1 as MNHNS and CDR2 as SASEGT. The CDR3 protein is CASSGNRGASGDNEQFF. The DNA for the CDR3 is TGTGCCAGCAGTGGAAATAGAGGGGCTAGCGGGGACAATGAGCAGTTCTTC.

The chain links TRBV29-1 to TRBJ2-1, with TRBD1 matching over 9 bases. The CDR3 consists of 16 residues. Germline loops: CDR1 SQVTM, CDR2 ANQGSEA. V gave up 3 bases and J gave up 3 bases; unmatched junction bases: 9. CDR3 sequence reads: CSVDRGGTGSYNEQFF. The CDR3 region has the DNA TGCAGCGTTGATAGGGGGGGGACAGGGAGCTACAATGAGCAGTTCTTC.

The rearrangement joins TRBV7-2 to TRBJ2-3; TRBD1 is a possible D gene (6 bases). Trimming removed 3 bases at V and 0 bases at J, with 13 bases between. Germline CDR1 reads SGHTA; CDR2 reads FQGNSA. This CDR3 spans 16 amino acids. The CDR3: CASSFPAGTSTDTQYF. In DNA form, the CDR3 reads TGTGCCAGCAGCTTCCCCGCCGGGACAAGCACAGATACGCAGTATTTT.

The chain joins TRBV5-4 to TRBJ1-2, with TRBD1 identical over 8 bases. The CDR3 length is 16 residues. The germline CDR1 and CDR2 sequences are SGHNT and YYREEE (reference sequence). Unmatched junction bases numbered 8, after V lost 0 bases and J lost 4 bases. Here the CDR3 reads CASSLASGTGIYGYTF. DNA of the CDR3: TGTGCCAGCAGCTTGGCGTCCGGGACAGGCATCTATGGCTACACCTTC.

The J gene is TRBJ2-1, the V gene TRBV5-1; D gene unclear. Trimming cost V 2 bases and J 3 bases, with 6 bases left between them. The length of the CDR3 is 13 residues. Germline V gene data show CDR1 as SGHRS and CDR2 as YFSETQ. The CDR3 sequence: CASSLGGYNEQFF. In DNA form, the CDR3 reads TGCGCCAGCAGCTTAGGCGGCTACAATGAGCAGTTCTTC.